These T cell receptor beta chains were read from a single sample in a study of cytomegalovirus exposure and HLA in healthy donors. Using immunoSEQ multiplex PCR, the repertoire was profiled, and TCRdb retains in-frame clones only, with some absent. The sample carries 120,000 or so clones, 15% recorded once. Sequencing was done on a sample of PBMCs. The receptors stem from a woman aged 18-35 years in good health and CMV-seronegative. Both conserved end residues are part of each CDR3. The order of the fields is V gene, J gene, clone size, D gene, CDR3 DNA, CDR3 protein. D genes are given only for firm matches. Clone size, where shown, is once, few, many, or a class for clones that have expanded.

V: TRBV6-5; J: TRBJ2-5; size: -; D: TRBD1; DNA: TGTGCCAGCAGTTACTCGACTGGGACAGGGGGGGAGACCCAGTACTTC; CDR3: CASSYSTGTGGETQYF
V: TRBV28; J: TRBJ2-3; size: few; D: -; DNA: TGTGCCAGCACCGGGTCTGGGGGCTCGCAAACGCAGTATTTT; CDR3: CASTGSGGSQTQYF
V: TRBV19; J: TRBJ2-2; size: few; D: -; DNA: TGTGCCAGTAGTATAGGAGAAGCCGGGGAGCTGTTTTTT; CDR3: CASSIGEAGELFF
V: TRBV7-9; J: TRBJ1-4; size: few; D: -; DNA: TGTGCCAGCAGCTCCCGAGGGGAGGGGGCTAATGAAAAACTGTTTTTT; CDR3: CASSSRGEGANEKLFF
V: TRBV28; J: TRBJ2-7; size: few; D: -; DNA: TGTGCCAGCAGTTCCCAGTGGGCCCCATTCTACGAGCAGTACTTC; CDR3: CASSSQWAPFYEQYF
V: TRBV5-1; J: TRBJ1-2; size: -; D: TRBD1; DNA: TGCGCCAGCAGCACCTCCGGGACAGGGGGCGGCTACACCTTC; CDR3: CASSTSGTGGGYTF
V: TRBV6-4; J: TRBJ2-3; size: few; D: TRBD2; DNA: TGTGCCAGCAGTGACTCGGGAGCGGGGGGCTGGGATACGCAGTATTTT; CDR3: CASSDSGAGGWDTQYF
V: TRBV15; J: TRBJ1-6; size: few; D: -; DNA: TGTGCCACCAGCAGAGACCCGAGAGGGTCTAATTCACCCCTCCACTTT; CDR3: CATSRDPRGSNSPLHF
V: TRBV15; J: TRBJ1-1; size: -; D: TRBD1; DNA: TGTGCCACCAGCAGACCGGGACAGAGTACTGAAGCTTTCTTT; CDR3: CATSRPGQSTEAFF
V: TRBV6-1; J: TRBJ1-4; size: -; D: -; DNA: TGTGCCAGCAGGCTGACAGCCACTAATGAAAAACTGTTTTTT; CDR3: CASRLTATNEKLFF
V: TRBV7-6; J: TRBJ2-7; size: few; D: TRBD2; DNA: TGTGCCAGCAGCCCACTAGCGGTCGACGGCGAGCAGTACTTC; CDR3: CASSPLAVDGEQYF
V: TRBV7-8; J: TRBJ1-1; size: -; D: TRBD1; DNA: TGTGCCAGCAGCCCCCGGACAGGGGGTTCCATGAACACTGAAGCTTTCTTT; CDR3: CASSPRTGGSMNTEAFF
V: TRBV29-1; J: TRBJ1-2; size: -; D: -; DNA: TGCAGCGTTTCCCCCCGCGACACCCCTTTCGGTGGCTACACCTTC; CDR3: CSVSPRDTPFGGYTF
V: TRBV7-6; J: TRBJ2-5; size: -; D: -; DNA: TGTGCCAGCAGCCCAAATTCGGTTCAAGAGACCCAGTACTTC; CDR3: CASSPNSVQETQYF
V: TRBV7-7; J: TRBJ2-2; size: many; D: -; DNA: TGTGCTAGCAGCGCAAGGGGGGGAGCCGGGGAGCTGTTTTTT; CDR3: CASSARGGAGELFF
V: TRBV5-8; J: TRBJ1-1; size: few; D: -; DNA: TGTGCCAGCAGCTCCGAACAGGGAGGGTTTGAAGCTTTCTTT; CDR3: CASSSEQGGFEAFF
V: TRBV2; J: TRBJ2-5; size: few; D: -; DNA: TGTGCCAGCAGTGTAGCTCTCGTAGCCCAGTACTTC; CDR3: CASSVALVAQYF
V: TRBV4-1; J: TRBJ2-3; size: -; D: TRBD2; DNA: TGCGCCAGCAGCCAAGCTTCTAGCGGGAGTAGAGCAGATACGCAGTATTTT; CDR3: CASSQASSGSRADTQYF
V: TRBV5-1; J: TRBJ1-1; size: few; D: TRBD1; DNA: TGCGCCAGCAGCAACCGACAGGGGGATGTTTTCACTGAAGCTTTCTTT; CDR3: CASSNRQGDVFTEAFF
V: TRBV7-6; J: TRBJ1-2; size: few; D: TRBD1; DNA: TGTGCCAGCAGATCCGGGACAGGGATTGGCTACACCTTC; CDR3: CASRSGTGIGYTF
V: TRBV13; J: TRBJ2-7; size: few; D: -; DNA: TGTGCCAGCAGCTCCCGGGGGGCTAGCGGCTACAAGCAGTACTTC; CDR3: CASSSRGASGYKQYF
V: TRBV5-8; J: TRBJ2-7; size: -; D: TRBD2; DNA: TGTGCCAGCAGCTTGGGGGGCAGCGGGGCCTACGAGCAGTACTTC; CDR3: CASSLGGSGAYEQYF
V: TRBV27; J: TRBJ2-7; size: few; D: -; DNA: TGTGCCAGCAGTCGAGGGAGTGTAGCCTACGAGCAGTACTTC; CDR3: CASSRGSVAYEQYF
V: TRBV4-1; J: TRBJ1-2; size: -; D: -; DNA: TGCGCCAGCAGCCGGGCGCAGGGGTATGGCTACACCTTC; CDR3: CASSRAQGYGYTF
V: TRBV4-1; J: TRBJ2-1; size: -; D: TRBD2; DNA: TGCGCCAGCAGTCGACTAGCGTTCGATGAGCAGTTCTTC; CDR3: CASSRLAFDEQFF
V: TRBV4-1; J: TRBJ2-3; size: -; D: -; DNA: TGCGCCAGCAGCCGACAGCCGTGGGATACGCAGTATTTT; CDR3: CASSRQPWDTQYF
V: TRBV14; J: TRBJ2-1; size: -; D: TRBD1; DNA: TGTGCCAGCAGCCAAGATTCAGGGGGCACCTACAATGAGCAGTTCTTC; CDR3: CASSQDSGGTYNEQFF